This T cell receptor beta chain was sequenced during a study of T cell responses to AZD1222 COVID-19 vaccine. Study results and limitations: Spike was spanned by vaccine-associated CD4 TCRs, which were dominant at 160-218 and 743-854. Reportedly, nearly half the spike-specific TCRs target unmutated variant regions. Donors were chiefly white British, with a greater number of females, and clonal diversity was perhaps underestimated. Following two doses of AZD1222, Spike-specific TCR breadth and depth rose.

As concerns this clone: What it binds is unknown.

The CDR3 covers 15 residues. Germline loops: CDR1 MNHEY, CDR2 SMNVEV (reference sequence). V lost 5 bases to trimming and J lost 7 bases; unmatched junction nucleotides: 8. Only in-frame clones appear in the TCRdb table, and some are missing; sequencing was by immunoSEQ multiplex PCR. This sample has 150,000 or so clones, with around 92% found just once. This chain uses TRBV27 with TRBJ1-6; TRBD1 aligns across 7 bases. Sequencing used peripheral blood, obtained on day 0 of AZD1222 vaccination. The clonotype was recovered from an adult in good health. This CDR3 reads CASSRGTVGNSPLHF. In DNA form, the CDR3 reads TGTGCCAGCAGTAGGGGGACAGTCGGCAATTCACCCCTCCACTTT.